This TCR beta chain was observed in a study of T cell responses to AZD1222 COVID-19 vaccine. Trimming cost V 4 bases and J 7 bases, with 12 bases left between them. The CDR3 length is 13 residues. Per germline, CDR1 SGDLS and CDR2 YYNGEE. Data came from immunoSEQ multiplex PCR; TCRdb stores just in-frame clones and leaves some out. The sample lists fewer than 95,000 clones, approximately 90% occurring once. The chain combines TRBV9 with TRBJ1-3; tentative D call: TRBD1 (6 bases). This TCR was sampled from an adult who received the AZD1222 COVID-19 vaccine. The sample was peripheral blood, taken 28 days after the second AZD1222 dose. This CDR3 reads CASSLRGANTIYF. DNA of the CDR3: TGTGCCAGCAGCCTTCGGGGGGCGAACACCATATATTTT.